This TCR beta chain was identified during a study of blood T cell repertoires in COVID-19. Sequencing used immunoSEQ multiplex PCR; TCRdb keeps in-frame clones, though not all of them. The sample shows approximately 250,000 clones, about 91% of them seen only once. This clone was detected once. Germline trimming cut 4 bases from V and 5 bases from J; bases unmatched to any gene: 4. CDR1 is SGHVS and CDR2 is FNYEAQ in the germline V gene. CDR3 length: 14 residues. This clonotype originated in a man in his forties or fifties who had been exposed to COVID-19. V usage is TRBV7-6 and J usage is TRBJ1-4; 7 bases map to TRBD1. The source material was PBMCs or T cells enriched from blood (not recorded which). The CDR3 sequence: CASSSRQGNEKLFF. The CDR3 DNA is TGTGCCAGCAGCTCTAGACAGGGAAATGAAAAACTGTTTTTT.